These T cell receptor beta chains were read from a single sample in a study of control samples from healthy donors and cancer patients. The method was immunoSEQ multiplex PCR; TCRdb's version includes in-frame clones alone and lacks a portion of them. The table includes some 95,000 clones, approximately 80% detected once. The sample taken for sequencing was blood. These receptors originate from a woman aged 25 to 39 in good health. Both conserved end residues are part of each CDR3. A D gene is named only where the DNA matches it firmly. Size is stated for part of the rows, as once, few or many counts, or as a class when the clone is expanded.

J: TRBJ2-7
D: NA
V: TRBV20-1
size: NA
DNA: TGCAGTGCTAGTTGGGTGTCCTACGAGCAGTACTTC
CDR3: CSASWVSYEQYF

J: TRBJ2-3
D: NA
V: TRBV4-2
size: few
DNA: TGTGCCAGCAGCCAAGATCCCAGCGCCGGCCCAGATACGCAGTATTTT
CDR3: CASSQDPSAGPDTQYF

J: TRBJ1-2
D: NA
V: TRBV19
size: NA
DNA: TGTGCCAGTAGTAGAACGGGATCCCTAACCTATGGCTACACCTTC
CDR3: CASSRTGSLTYGYTF

J: TRBJ2-2
D: NA
V: TRBV6-5
size: many
DNA: TGTGCCTGCAGGCACAGTACGAACACCGGGGAGCTGTTTTTT
CDR3: CACRHSTNTGELFF

J: TRBJ2-3
D: TRBD2
V: TRBV30
size: once
DNA: TGTGCCTGGAGTGTGAGTAGCGGGGGGGCCGAGACGCAGTATTTT
CDR3: CAWSVSSGGAETQYF

J: TRBJ2-5
D: TRBD1
V: TRBV7-8
size: NA
DNA: TGTGCCAGCAGCCTACAGGGGTTGACAGGGGGGGAGACCCAGTACTTC
CDR3: CASSLQGLTGGETQYF

J: TRBJ2-3
D: NA
V: TRBV6-2/TRBV6-3
size: NA
DNA: TGTGCCAGCAGTTACTCGATGGCAGATAGCACAGATACGCAGTATTTT
CDR3: CASSYSMADSTDTQYF

J: TRBJ2-7
D: NA
V: TRBV19
size: NA
DNA: TGTGCCAGTAGAGACCGTCGACAGGATAAGCAGTACTTC
CDR3: CASRDRRQDKQYF

J: TRBJ2-2
D: NA
V: TRBV7-8
size: NA
DNA: TGTGCCAGCAGCCGTCCGGGCGCCGGGGAGCTGTTTTTT
CDR3: CASSRPGAGELFF

J: TRBJ2-7
D: TRBD1
V: TRBV19
size: NA
DNA: TGTGCCAGTAGGCGGACAGGGGCCTACGAGCAGTACTTC
CDR3: CASRRTGAYEQYF

J: TRBJ2-7
D: TRBD2
V: TRBV13
size: NA
DNA: TGTGCCAGCAGCTTAGGGCCCGGAAGGCGGGGGGACTACGAGCAGTACTTC
CDR3: CASSLGPGRRGDYEQYF

J: TRBJ2-7
D: TRBD2
V: TRBV18
size: NA
DNA: TGTGCCAGCTCACCGACGGGCGGGACTAGCGGATACGAGCAGTACTTC
CDR3: CASSPTGGTSGYEQYF

J: TRBJ2-1
D: TRBD1
V: TRBV6-4
size: few
DNA: TGTGCCAGCAGTGACTCGGGACAGGGGTCCTACAATGAGCAGTTCTTC
CDR3: CASSDSGQGSYNEQFF

J: TRBJ2-7
D: TRBD2
V: TRBV6-6
size: NA
DNA: TGTGCCAGCAGTGCGGGACTAGTCTACGAGCAGTACTTC
CDR3: CASSAGLVYEQYF

J: TRBJ1-2
D: NA
V: TRBV6-6
size: NA
DNA: TGTGCCAGCAGCATTAGCACAGGGTTGTGGTATGGCTACACCTTC
CDR3: CASSISTGLWYGYTF

J: TRBJ1-2
D: TRBD1
V: TRBV11-2
size: NA
DNA: TGTGCCAGCAGCTCCGGGACAGGGGGGATTGGAGACTATGGCTACACCTTC
CDR3: CASSSGTGGIGDYGYTF

J: TRBJ1-2
D: NA
V: TRBV5-5
size: NA
DNA: TGTGCCAGCAGCTTGATGAGTGCTAACTATGGCTACACCTTC
CDR3: CASSLMSANYGYTF

J: TRBJ1-1
D: TRBD1
V: TRBV30
size: NA
DNA: TGTGCCTGGGACAGGGGGAACACTGAAGCTTTCTTT
CDR3: CAWDRGNTEAFF

J: TRBJ2-3
D: NA
V: TRBV5-6
size: NA
DNA: TGTGCCAGCAGCTTCCCTATCGGAGGGGGGGTTGATACGCAGTATTTT
CDR3: CASSFPIGGGVDTQYF

J: TRBJ1-2
D: NA
V: TRBV4-1
size: NA
DNA: TGCGCCAGCAGCCAAGATTGGGGCGAGAGGAACTATGGCTACACCTTC
CDR3: CASSQDWGERNYGYTF

J: TRBJ1-3
D: NA
V: TRBV5-1
size: NA
DNA: TGCGCCAGCAGCTTAACACCAGTCTCTGGAAACACCATATATTTT
CDR3: CASSLTPVSGNTIYF

J: TRBJ2-3
D: TRBD2
V: TRBV9
size: NA
DNA: TGTGCCAGCAGCGTTACGCCGATAGCGGGGGGCCGCACAGATACGCAGTATTTT
CDR3: CASSVTPIAGGRTDTQYF

J: TRBJ1-1
D: NA
V: TRBV30
size: NA
DNA: TGTGCCTGGCGGGGCTTCAAGGAAACTGAAGCTTTCTTT
CDR3: CAWRGFKETEAFF

J: TRBJ2-1
D: NA
V: TRBV7-6
size: once
DNA: TGTGCCAGCAGCCCATCTCAGGGGGGGGCTCTCGGTGAGCAGTTCTTC
CDR3: CASSPSQGGALGEQFF

J: TRBJ2-3
D: TRBD2
V: TRBV9
size: NA
DNA: TGTGCCAGCAGCGTAGAGAGCGGGGGCCGCACAGATACGCAGTATTTT
CDR3: CASSVESGGRTDTQYF

J: TRBJ2-7
D: TRBD1
V: TRBV6-1
size: few
DNA: TGTGCCAGCAGTGTAGACAGGGGACTTGGCTCGCTCGAGCAGTACTTC
CDR3: CASSVDRGLGSLEQYF

J: TRBJ1-2
D: NA
V: TRBV5-4
size: NA
DNA: TGTGCCAGCAGCTTGAACCGGGGGGCCAATGGCTACACCTTC
CDR3: CASSLNRGANGYTF

J: TRBJ1-2
D: TRBD1
V: TRBV2
size: NA
DNA: TGTGCCAGCAGTGAGTGGCAGGGGGGACTCTATGGCTACACCTTC
CDR3: CASSEWQGGLYGYTF

J: TRBJ2-5
D: NA
V: TRBV5-5
size: NA
DNA: TGTGCCAGCAGTCCCTATTCAGGGGTTGACCAGTACTTC
CDR3: CASSPYSGVDQYF

J: TRBJ2-1
D: NA
V: TRBV5-4
size: few
DNA: TGTGCCAGCAGCTTCTTAGAAGCCTACAATGAGCAGTTCTTC
CDR3: CASSFLEAYNEQFF

J: TRBJ2-5
D: NA
V: TRBV3-1/TRBV3-2
size: NA
DNA: TGTGCCAGCAGCCGCCGAAAAGACCAAGAGACCCAGTACTTC
CDR3: CASSRRKDQETQYF

J: TRBJ1-2
D: TRBD1
V: TRBV3-1/TRBV3-2
size: NA
DNA: TGTGCCAGCAGCCGTCGGACAGGGGGCACTAGGGACTATGGCTACACCTTC
CDR3: CASSRRTGGTRDYGYTF

J: TRBJ1-4
D: NA
V: TRBV2
size: NA
DNA: TGTGCCAGCAGTGTCGGGGGGACTAATGAAAAACTGTTTTTT
CDR3: CASSVGGTNEKLFF

J: TRBJ1-4
D: TRBD1
V: TRBV18
size: once
DNA: TGTGCCAGCTCACCGGACAGGGTATCGACTAATGAAAAACTGTTTTTT
CDR3: CASSPDRVSTNEKLFF

J: TRBJ2-3
D: NA
V: TRBV12-3/TRBV12-4
size: NA
DNA: TGTGCCAGCAGTGACGGAACAGATACGCAGTATTTT
CDR3: CASSDGTDTQYF

J: TRBJ2-7
D: TRBD1
V: TRBV6-1
size: NA
DNA: TGTGCCAGCAGTGACATAACGGGACAGGGAAGCGAGCAGTACTTC
CDR3: CASSDITGQGSEQYF

J: TRBJ2-1
D: NA
V: TRBV19
size: few
DNA: TGTGCCAGTAGCCTCGACAGTAATGAGCAGTTCTTC
CDR3: CASSLDSNEQFF

J: TRBJ2-5
D: NA
V: TRBV23-1
size: NA
DNA: TGCGCCAGCAGTCAATCACAACTGAAACAAGAGACCCAGTACTTC
CDR3: CASSQSQLKQETQYF

J: TRBJ2-1
D: NA
V: TRBV3-1/TRBV3-2
size: NA
DNA: TGTGCCAGCAGCCAGGTGGGGGCTGAGCAGTTCTTC
CDR3: CASSQVGAEQFF

J: TRBJ1-1
D: NA
V: TRBV7-6
size: few
DNA: TGTGCCAGCAGCCCCAGCCGGGAGCCATCTGGGACTGAGGCTGAAGCTTTCTTT
CDR3: CASSPSREPSGTEAEAFF

J: TRBJ2-5
D: NA
V: TRBV7-8
size: once
DNA: TGTGCCAGCAGCCGGATCTTGGCCGGATGGCGGGAGACCCAGTACTTC
CDR3: CASSRILAGWRETQYF

J: TRBJ1-6
D: NA
V: TRBV11-2
size: NA
DNA: TGTGCCAGCACCCAGGGTCACCGTTCACCCCTCCACTTT
CDR3: CASTQGHRSPLHF

J: TRBJ2-3
D: NA
V: TRBV5-1
size: NA
DNA: TGCGCCAGCAGCTTGGATGAGACTCCTCGCACAGATACGCAGTATTTT
CDR3: CASSLDETPRTDTQYF

J: TRBJ1-2
D: TRBD1
V: TRBV6-2/TRBV6-3
size: NA
DNA: TGTGCCAGCAGTGACAGGGCCGGGTATGGCTACACCTTC
CDR3: CASSDRAGYGYTF

J: TRBJ1-1
D: NA
V: TRBV15
size: NA
DNA: TGTGCCACCAGGTGGAGTATGAACACTGAAGCTTTCTTT
CDR3: CATRWSMNTEAFF

J: TRBJ2-3
D: TRBD2
V: TRBV27
size: NA
DNA: TGTGCCAGCAGTACTCGAGCGGGGGGGGACACAGATACGCAGTATTTT
CDR3: CASSTRAGGDTDTQYF

J: TRBJ1-3
D: NA
V: TRBV11-2
size: once
DNA: TGTGCCAGCAGCCCGAGGACCAACTCTGGAAACACCATATATTTT
CDR3: CASSPRTNSGNTIYF

J: TRBJ2-1
D: NA
V: TRBV6-5
size: NA
DNA: TGTGCCAGCAGGACGGCCAGGGGTGGGCATGAGCAGTTCTTC
CDR3: CASRTARGGHEQFF

J: TRBJ1-2
D: NA
V: TRBV29-1
size: NA
DNA: TGCAGCGCCGCAGGCAGGGTCGGTAACTATGGCTACACCTTC
CDR3: CSAAGRVGNYGYTF

J: TRBJ1-5
D: NA
V: TRBV19
size: many
DNA: TGTGCCAGTACCAGGGACGAATCGGGCAATCAGCCCCAGCATTTT
CDR3: CASTRDESGNQPQHF

J: TRBJ2-6
D: NA
V: TRBV4-3
size: few
DNA: TGCGCCAGCAGCCTCCGCCCGGGGACGTCTGGGGCCAACGTCCTGACTTTC
CDR3: CASSLRPGTSGANVLTF

J: TRBJ2-7
D: TRBD1
V: TRBV12-5
size: few
DNA: TGTGCTAGTGGGAGGACAGGGAACTACGAGCAGTACTTC
CDR3: CASGRTGNYEQYF

J: TRBJ1-5
D: NA
V: TRBV19
size: NA
DNA: TGTGCCAGTAGTATAGTCGGAGGGTTTGGTCAGCCCCAGCATTTT
CDR3: CASSIVGGFGQPQHF

J: TRBJ2-1
D: TRBD2
V: TRBV11-2
size: NA
DNA: TGTGCCAGCAGTCTTAGGGGAGCGGGGGGGACAATGGAGCAGTTCTTC
CDR3: CASSLRGAGGTMEQFF

J: TRBJ2-1
D: NA
V: TRBV2
size: few
DNA: TGTGCCAGGTCTTGGGTAGGCGGGGCCGGCGATGAGCAGTTCTTC
CDR3: CARSWVGGAGDEQFF

J: TRBJ2-6
D: NA
V: TRBV7-3
size: few
DNA: TGTGCCAGCAGCTTAATAGTAGGCTTCTCTGGGGCCAACGTCCTGACTTTC
CDR3: CASSLIVGFSGANVLTF

J: TRBJ1-3
D: TRBD1
V: TRBV5-5
size: NA
DNA: TGTGCCAGCAGCCTAGGGACAGGGCCGGGAAACACCATATATTTT
CDR3: CASSLGTGPGNTIYF

J: TRBJ2-6
D: NA
V: TRBV7-9
size: NA
DNA: TGTGCCAGCAGCTTATCGGCCTTGGGGGCCAACGTCCTGACTTTC
CDR3: CASSLSALGANVLTF

J: TRBJ1-5
D: TRBD1
V: TRBV4-3
size: NA
DNA: TGCGCCAGCAGCCAAGACAGGGGGCGGCAGCCCCAGCATTTT
CDR3: CASSQDRGRQPQHF